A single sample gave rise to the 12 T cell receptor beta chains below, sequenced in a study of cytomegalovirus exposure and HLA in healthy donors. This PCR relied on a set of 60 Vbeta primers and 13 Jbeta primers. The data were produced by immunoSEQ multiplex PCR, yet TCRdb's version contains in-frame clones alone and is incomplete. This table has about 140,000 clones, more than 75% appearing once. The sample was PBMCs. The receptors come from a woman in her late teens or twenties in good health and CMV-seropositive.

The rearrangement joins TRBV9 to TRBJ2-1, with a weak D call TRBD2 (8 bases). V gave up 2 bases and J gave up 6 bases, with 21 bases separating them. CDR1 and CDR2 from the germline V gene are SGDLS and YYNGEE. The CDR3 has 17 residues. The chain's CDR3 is CASSVTTGTRGPNEQFF. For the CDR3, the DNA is TGTGCCAGCAGCGTGACGACCGGGACTAGGGGGCCCAATGAGCAGTTCTTC. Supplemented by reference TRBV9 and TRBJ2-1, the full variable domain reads DSGVTQTPKHLITATGQRVTLRCSPRSGDLSVYWYQQSLDQGLQFLIQYYNGEERAKGNILERFSAQQFPDLHSELNLSSLELGDSALYFCASSVTTGTRGPNEQFFGPGTRLTVL.

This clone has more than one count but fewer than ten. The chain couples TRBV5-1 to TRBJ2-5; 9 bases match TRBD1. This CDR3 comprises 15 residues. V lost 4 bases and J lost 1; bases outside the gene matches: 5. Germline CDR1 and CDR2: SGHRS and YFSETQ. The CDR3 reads CASSLGTGSQETQYF. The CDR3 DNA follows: TGCGCCAGCAGCCTCGGGACAGGGAGCCAAGAGACCCAGTACTTC.

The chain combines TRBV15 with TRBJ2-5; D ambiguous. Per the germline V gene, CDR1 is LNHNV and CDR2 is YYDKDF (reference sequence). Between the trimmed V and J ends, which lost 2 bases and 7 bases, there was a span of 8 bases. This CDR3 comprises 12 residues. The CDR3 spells CATSRPSGTQYF. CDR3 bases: TGTGCCACCAGCAGACCCTCCGGGACCCAGTACTTC.

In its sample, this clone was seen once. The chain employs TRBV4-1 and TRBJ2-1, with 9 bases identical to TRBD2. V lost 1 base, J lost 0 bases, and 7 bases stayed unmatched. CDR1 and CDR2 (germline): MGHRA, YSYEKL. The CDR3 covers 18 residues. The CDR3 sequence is CASSQADGGGASYNEQFF. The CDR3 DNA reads TGCGCCAGCAGCCAAGCGGATGGCGGGGGGGCCTCCTACAATGAGCAGTTCTTC.

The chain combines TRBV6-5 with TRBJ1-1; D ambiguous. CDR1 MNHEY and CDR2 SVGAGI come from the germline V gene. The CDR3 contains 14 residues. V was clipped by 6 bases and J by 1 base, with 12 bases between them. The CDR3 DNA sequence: TGTGCCAGCAGATCGGCAGCGTGGAACACTGAAGCTTTCTTT. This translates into CASRSAAWNTEAFF.

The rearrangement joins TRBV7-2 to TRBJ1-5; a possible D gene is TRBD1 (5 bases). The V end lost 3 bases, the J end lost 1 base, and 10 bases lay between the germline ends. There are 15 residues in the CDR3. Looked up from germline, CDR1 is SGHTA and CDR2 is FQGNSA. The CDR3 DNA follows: TGTGCCAGCAGCTTGGAGGGGACGAGCAATCAGCCCCAGCATTTT. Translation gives CASSLEGTSNQPQHF. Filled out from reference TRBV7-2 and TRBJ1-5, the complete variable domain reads GAGVSQSPSNKVTEKGKDVELRCDPISGHTALYWYRQSLGQGLEFLIYFQGNSAPDKSGLPSDRFSAERTGGSVSTLTIQRTQQEDSAVYLCASSLEGTSNQPQHFGDGTRLSIL.

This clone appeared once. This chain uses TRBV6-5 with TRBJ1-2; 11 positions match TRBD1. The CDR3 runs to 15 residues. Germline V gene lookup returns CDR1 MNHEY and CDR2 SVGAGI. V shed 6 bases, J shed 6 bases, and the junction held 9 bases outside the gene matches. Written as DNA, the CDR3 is TGTGCCAGCAGCCGGGACAGGGGGATGTTTGATGGCTACACCTTC. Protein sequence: CASSRDRGMFDGYTF.

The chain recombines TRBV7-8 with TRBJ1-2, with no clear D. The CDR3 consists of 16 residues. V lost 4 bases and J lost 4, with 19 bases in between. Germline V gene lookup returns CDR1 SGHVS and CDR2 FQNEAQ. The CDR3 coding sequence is TGTGCCAGCAGCTCGACTAAGATGCAAGCCCTCTATGGCTACACCTTC. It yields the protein CASSSTKMQALYGYTF. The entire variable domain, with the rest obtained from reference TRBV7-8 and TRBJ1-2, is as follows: GAGVSQSPRYKVAKRGQDVALRCDPISGHVSLFWYQQALGQGPEFLTYFQNEAQLDKSGLPSDRFFAERPEGSVSTLKIQRTQQEDSAVYLCASSSTKMQALYGYTFGSGTRLTVV.

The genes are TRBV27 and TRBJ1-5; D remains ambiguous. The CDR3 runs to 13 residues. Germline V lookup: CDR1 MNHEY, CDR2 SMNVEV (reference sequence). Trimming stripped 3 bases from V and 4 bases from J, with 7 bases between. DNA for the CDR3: TGTGCCAGCAGTTTCCCCCTAAATCAGCCCCAGCATTTT. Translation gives CASSFPLNQPQHF.

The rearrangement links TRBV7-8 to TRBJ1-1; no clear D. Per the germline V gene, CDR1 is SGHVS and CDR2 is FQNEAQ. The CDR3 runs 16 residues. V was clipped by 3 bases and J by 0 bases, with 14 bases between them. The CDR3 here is CASSFYAGKMNTEAFF. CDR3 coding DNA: TGTGCCAGCAGCTTTTATGCAGGCAAAATGAACACTGAAGCTTTCTTT.

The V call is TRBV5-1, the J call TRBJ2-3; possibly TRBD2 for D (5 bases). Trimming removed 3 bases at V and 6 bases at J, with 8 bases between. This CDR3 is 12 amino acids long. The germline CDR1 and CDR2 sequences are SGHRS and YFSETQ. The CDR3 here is CASSSEVDTQYF. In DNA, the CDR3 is TGCGCCAGCAGCTCGGAGGTTGATACGCAGTATTTT.

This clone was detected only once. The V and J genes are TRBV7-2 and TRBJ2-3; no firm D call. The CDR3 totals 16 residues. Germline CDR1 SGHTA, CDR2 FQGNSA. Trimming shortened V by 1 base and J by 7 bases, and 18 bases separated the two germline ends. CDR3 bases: TGTGCCAGCAGCTTAGGTGCGAGCAAGTCCCAAAATACGCAGTATTTT. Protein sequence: CASSLGASKSQNTQYF.